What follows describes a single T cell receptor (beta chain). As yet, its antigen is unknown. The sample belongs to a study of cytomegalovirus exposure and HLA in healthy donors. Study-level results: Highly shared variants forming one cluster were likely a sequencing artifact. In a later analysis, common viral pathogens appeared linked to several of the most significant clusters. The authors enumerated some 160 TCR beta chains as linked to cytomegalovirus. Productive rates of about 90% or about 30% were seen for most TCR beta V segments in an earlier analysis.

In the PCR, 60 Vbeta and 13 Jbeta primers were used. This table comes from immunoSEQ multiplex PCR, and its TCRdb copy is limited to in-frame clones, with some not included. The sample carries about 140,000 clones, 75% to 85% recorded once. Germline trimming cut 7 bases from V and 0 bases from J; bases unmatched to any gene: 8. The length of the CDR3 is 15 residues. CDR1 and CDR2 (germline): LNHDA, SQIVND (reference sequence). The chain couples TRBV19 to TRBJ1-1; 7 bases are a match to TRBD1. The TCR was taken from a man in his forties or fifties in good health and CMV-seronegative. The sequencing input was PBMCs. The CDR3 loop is CASTKGAGMNTEAFF. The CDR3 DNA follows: TGTGCCAGTACCAAGGGGGCAGGGATGAACACTGAAGCTTTCTTT.